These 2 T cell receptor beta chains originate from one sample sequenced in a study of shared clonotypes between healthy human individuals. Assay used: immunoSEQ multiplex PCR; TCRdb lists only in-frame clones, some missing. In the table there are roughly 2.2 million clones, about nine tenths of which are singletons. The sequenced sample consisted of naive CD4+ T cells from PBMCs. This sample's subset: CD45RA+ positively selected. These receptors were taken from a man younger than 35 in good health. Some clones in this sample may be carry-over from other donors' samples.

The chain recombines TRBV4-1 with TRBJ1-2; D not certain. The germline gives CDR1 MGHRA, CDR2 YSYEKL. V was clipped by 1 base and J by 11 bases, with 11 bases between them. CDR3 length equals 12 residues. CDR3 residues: CASSQVGLGYTF. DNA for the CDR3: TGCGCCAGCAGCCAAGTTGGCTTAGGGTACACCTTC.

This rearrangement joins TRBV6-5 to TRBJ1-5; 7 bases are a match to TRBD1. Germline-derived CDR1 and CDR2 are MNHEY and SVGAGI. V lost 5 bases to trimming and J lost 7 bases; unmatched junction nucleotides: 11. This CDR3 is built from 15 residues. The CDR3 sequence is CASSPIQGIGQPQHF. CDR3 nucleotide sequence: TGTGCCAGCAGTCCCATACAGGGGATCGGACAGCCCCAGCATTTT.